This T cell receptor beta chain derives from a study of regulatory and conventional T cells in RAG deficiency. TCRdb's copy holds only in-frame clones and misses some; the assay was immunoSEQ multiplex PCR. The table has 20,000 or so clones, about 92% seen once. CDR3 size: 16 residues. Germline V CDR1 and CDR2: PRHDT, FYEKMQ (reference sequence). The V and J ends lost 4 bases and 6 bases respectively, with 16 bases between them. Blood CD4+ CD25-low CD127-high conventional T cells supplied the genomic DNA template. The same sample was also studied in work on regulatory T cells. As that study records: The primer mix had 52 TRBV and 13 TRBJ primers.

The chain combines TRBV13 with TRBJ1-6; D is undetermined. The sequencing input was CD4+ T cells sorted from blood. The TCR was taken from a human donor in good health. The CDR3 DNA follows: TGTGCCAGCAGCTCCTCCGAGACGGCGGGTAATTCACCCCTCCACTTT. It codes for CASSSSETAGNSPLHF.